The 5 T cell receptor beta chains listed next were all sequenced from one sample in a study of cytomegalovirus exposure and HLA in healthy donors. With 60 Vbeta and 13 Jbeta primers, the PCR was carried out. The protocol was immunoSEQ multiplex PCR, while the TCRdb copy is restricted to in-frame clones and leaves out a portion. The sample carries under 200,000 clones, roughly 76% recorded once. The specimen sequenced was PBMCs. The receptors were sampled from a human donor in good health.

The rearrangement joins TRBV6-4 to TRBJ2-2, with unresolved D. Between the trimmed V and J ends, which lost 3 bases and 1 base, there was a span of 9 bases. Germline CDR1 is MRHNA and CDR2 is SNTAGT. The CDR3 runs 15 residues. DNA for the CDR3: TGTGCCAGCAGTGAATTTGCGGTGAACACCGGGGAGCTGTTTTTT. Amino acid sequence: CASSEFAVNTGELFF.

The chain couples TRBV28 to TRBJ1-1; D gene uncertain. The germline V gene encodes CDR1 MDHEN and CDR2 SYDVKM. The CDR3 runs to 13 residues. The V and J ends lost 7 bases and 1 base respectively, with 10 bases between them. DNA for the CDR3: TGTGCCAGCACTCTGGAGGCGAACACTGAAGCTTTCTTT. Translation: CASTLEANTEAFF.

V and J are TRBV27 and TRBJ1-3; D remains unclear. The CDR3 totals 18 residues. The V gene's germline CDR1 is MNHEY and CDR2 SMNVEV (reference sequence). V was shortened by 2 bases and J by 0 bases, with 17 bases between the two germline ends. This chain's CDR3 is CASSLSPPGSISGNTIYF. The CDR3 DNA reads TGTGCCAGCAGTTTAAGCCCGCCGGGGTCTATCTCTGGAAACACCATATATTTT.

CDR3 in amino acids: CASSRGQWDGYTF. The CDR3 coding sequence is TGTGCCAGCAGCCGCGGACAGTGGGATGGCTACACCTTC. V usage is TRBV6-5 and J usage is TRBJ1-2, with D possibly being TRBD1 (6 bases). The CDR3 is made up of 13 amino acids. Germline lookup yields CDR1 MNHEY and CDR2 SVGAGI. Between the trimmed V and J ends, which lost 6 bases and 6 bases, there was a span of 14 bases.

The J gene is TRBJ1-1, the V gene TRBV5-1; TRBD1 aligns across 10 bases. With 1 base clipped from V and 6 bases from J, the junction kept 6 bases outside the gene matches. The length of the CDR3 is 15 residues. Germline assignment: CDR1 SGHRS and CDR2 YFSETQ. The CDR3 protein is CASSLTGQGTAEAFF. Written as DNA, the CDR3 is TGCGCCAGCAGCTTGACGGGACAGGGGACCGCTGAAGCTTTCTTT. Filled out from reference TRBV5-1 and TRBJ1-1, the complete variable domain reads KAGVTQTPRYLIKTRGQQVTLSCSPISGHRSVSWYQQTPGQGLQFLFEYFSETQRNKGNFPGRFSGRQFSNSRSEMNVSTLELGDSALYLCASSLTGQGTAEAFFGQGTRLTVV.